This note documents a single TCR beta chain sequence. These data originate in a study of spatial heterogeneity in lung cancer. V lost 3 bases to trimming and J lost 0 bases, with 6 bases between them. The germline CDR1 and CDR2 sequences are GTSNPN and SVGIG (reference sequence). There are 13 residues in the CDR3. Sample time point: sample taken at primary tumor resection. The sequenced material consisted of unsorted whole RNA from tumor, nontumor lung or frozen PBMC. There were roughly 72 donors, all of them untreated patients with early-stage non-small cell lung cancer. TCRdb independently ran MiXCR on the 5' RACE reads; one entry per CDR3 protein. The sample has approximately 11,000 distinct CDR3 sequences, 3.5% to 5% seen once.

Sequences were derived from normal lung tissue next to the tumor, sampled at surgery. V gene TRBV30 combines with J gene TRBJ1-5; D remains unclear. The TCR originated in a male donor with early-stage non-small cell lung cancer. The CDR3 region is CAWSRYSNQPQHF. In nucleotides, the CDR3 is TGTGCCTGGAGCAGGTATAGCAATCAGCCCCAGCATTTT.